The 14 T cell receptor beta chains given below trace back to one sample, sequenced in a study of CD8+ T cells in alopecia areata listed by TCRdb under 2018. The sample's time point label is to be understood as: roughly 24 weeks on oral tofacitinib. The treatment or condition label of this sample denotes: oral pan-JAK inhibitor, 5-10 mg twice daily. The library was made by the immunoSEQ multiplex PCR assay. RNA was extracted from all samples and reverse transcribed into cDNA, which served as template for TCR sequencing. TCRdb obtained this table from immuneACCESS and retained in-frame rearrangements with V and J assigned. These tables miss some clones; where compared with another copy, unresolved V genes account for less than half of the shortfall, and the remainder is unexplained. This sample comprises some 180,000 clones, about 55% of them detected only once. Jointly, the top ten make up roughly a tenth of the sample.

Sequences were derived from CD8+ T cells sorted from blood, sampled at week 24, from a patient treated with tofacitinib. The receptors originated from a human donor with alopecia areata.

J is TRBJ2-3 and V is TRBV18; 7 nucleotides agree with TRBD1. Germline-derived CDR1 and CDR2 are KGHSH and LQKENI. This CDR3 comprises 15 residues. The trim removed 3 bases at V and 2 bases at J, leaving 5 bases unmatched. The CDR3 coding sequence is TGTGCCAGCTCACCGGTCACAGGGGTCACAGATACGCAGTATTTT. Amino acid sequence: CASSPVTGVTDTQYF.

This clone was counted a few times. One end of the junction does not line up with germline, which may come from a read error. This chain uses TRBV11-2 with TRBJ2-2, with D perhaps assigned TRBD1 or TRBD2 (5 bases each). From germline, CDR1 is SGHAT and CDR2 FQNNGV. The CDR3 sequence is 15 residues long. This chain's CDR3 is CASSLDLGATGELFF. The CDR3 DNA is TGTGCCAGCAGCCTAGATCTCGGGGCTACCGGGGAGCTGTTTTTT.

This clone showed up just a few times. This chain connects TRBV29-1 to TRBJ2-7; tentatively, D is TRBD2 (6 bases). The germline gives CDR1 SQVTM, CDR2 ANQGSEA. With 4 bases removed from V and 4 bases from J, the gap between germline ends came to 14 bases. The CDR3 contains 13 residues. Written as DNA, the CDR3 is TGCAGCGTTGCCCCAGCAGGGAGGTACGAGCAGTACTTC. It translates to CSVAPAGRYEQYF.

This clone has a handful of counts. The chain has TRBV5-1 and TRBJ2-1; no clear D gene. Germline CDR1 reads SGHRS; CDR2 reads YFSETQ. This CDR3 has 15 amino acids. The ends were cut back, 0 bases at V and 0 bases at J, with 7 bases in the middle. The CDR3 protein is CASSLAPGSYNEQFF. CDR3 bases: TGCGCCAGCAGCTTGGCCCCCGGCTCCTACAATGAGCAGTTCTTC.

This clone is a singleton in its sample. V is TRBV27 and J is TRBJ1-6, with D perhaps matching TRBD1 (6 bases). Germline assignment: CDR1 MNHEY and CDR2 SMNVEV (reference sequence). V dropped 5 bases and J dropped 8 bases, with 19 bases sitting between them. The CDR3 is 16 residues long. The DNA of the CDR3 is TGTGCCAGCAGTCCAACCGTTCCAAGACAGGATTCACCCCTCCACTTT. Translating gives CASSPTVPRQDSPLHF.

The CDR3 DNA reads TGTGCCAGCAGTTTCGGTTGGACAGGGGCTGGTGGGGCCAACGTCCTGACTTTC. Translation gives CASSFGWTGAGGANVLTF. This rearrangement joins TRBV27 to TRBJ2-6; 9 positions match TRBD1. CDR3 length equals 18 residues. The germline V gene has CDR1 MNHEY and CDR2 SMNVEV (reference sequence). V lost 3 bases and J lost 3; bases outside the gene matches: 9. Combining the CDR3 with reference TRBV27 and TRBJ2-6 gives the whole variable domain EAQVTQNPRYLITVTGKKLTVTCSQNMNHEYMSWYRQDPGLGLRQIYYSMNVEVTDKGDVPEGYKVSRKEKRNFPLILESPSPNQTSLYFCASSFGWTGAGGANVLTFGAGSRLTVL.

This chain links TRBV6-6 with TRBJ2-7; D may correspond to TRBD1 or TRBD2 (5 bases each). The CDR3 loop spans 11 amino acids. Germline V gene data show CDR1 as MNHNY and CDR2 as SVGAGI (reference sequence). Trimming left V 7 bases short and J 13 bases short, with 17 bases between. The CDR3 is CASILDGALYF. CDR3 nucleotide sequence: TGTGCCAGCATTCTCGACGGGGCACTTTACTTC.

The CDR3 bases are TGTGCCAGCAGCTCCCGGACTAGCGGGGGCATCACAGATACGCAGTATTTT. Translated: CASSSRTSGGITDTQYF. The chain joins TRBV11-2 to TRBJ2-3, with TRBD2 matching 13 bases. This CDR3 comprises 17 residues. Germline CDR1 is SGHAT and CDR2 is FQNNGV. The V and J ends lost 4 bases and 2 bases, in that order; junction bases with no gene match: 6.

This clone was picked up a small number of times. The chain joins TRBV14 to TRBJ2-5; D perhaps matches TRBD2 (6 bases). There are 19 residues in the CDR3. The germline gives CDR1 SGHDN, CDR2 FVKESK. V gave up 0 bases and J gave up 5 bases, with 25 bases separating them. This chain's CDR3 is CASSQDLRLAGTLPETQYF. The CDR3 DNA reads TGTGCCAGCAGCCAAGATCTACGACTGGCGGGGACCCTCCCGGAGACCCAGTACTTC. Full variable domain (missing parts from reference TRBV14 and TRBJ2-5): EAGVTQFPSHSVIEKGQTVTLRCDPISGHDNLYWYRRVMGKEIKFLLHFVKESKQDESGMPNNRFLAERTGGTYSTLKVQPAELEDSGVYFCASSQDLRLAGTLPETQYFGPGTRLLVL.

The V gene is TRBV4-1, the J gene TRBJ2-7; TRBD1 is a possible D gene (5 bases). The V gene's germline CDR1 is MGHRA and CDR2 YSYEKL. The CDR3 loop spans 13 amino acids. V shed 2 bases and J shed 2 bases, with 7 bases lying between them. The CDR3 sequence is CASSQMDTYEQYF. The CDR3 bases are TGCGCCAGCAGCCAAATGGACACCTACGAGCAGTACTTC.

V usage is TRBV30 and J usage is TRBJ2-1; 7 bases are a match to TRBD2. The junction had 7 bases not matched to a gene; V was cut back by 3 bases and J by 8 bases. The CDR3 has 13 amino acids. Germline CDR1 is GTSNPN and CDR2 is SVGIG (reference sequence). CDR3 region: CAWSEGLQDEQFF. As DNA, the CDR3 is TGTGCCTGGAGCGAGGGACTACAGGATGAGCAGTTCTTC.

The chain couples TRBV30 to TRBJ2-5; the match to TRBD2 covers 13 bases. There are 15 residues in the CDR3. In germline, CDR1 is GTSNPN, CDR2 SVGIG (reference sequence). With V trimmed by 5 bases and J by 5 bases, 8 bases remained unmatched. The CDR3 DNA reads TGTGCCTGGCAGAGCGGGACTAGCGGGGCCGAGACCCAGTACTTC. Encoded protein: CAWQSGTSGAETQYF.

This chain uses TRBV7-6 with TRBJ2-1; no definite D call. The V and J ends lost 4 bases and 7 bases respectively, with 11 bases between them. CDR3 length equals 13 residues. In germline, CDR1 is SGHVS, CDR2 FNYEAQ. CDR3 in amino acids: CASSSENRNEQFF. CDR3 in DNA: TGTGCCAGCAGCTCTGAGAACAGAAATGAGCAGTTCTTC.

The chain carries TRBV4-1 and TRBJ1-2, with D hard to call. From germline, CDR1 is MGHRA and CDR2 YSYEKL. CDR3 size: 14 residues. Trimming shortened V by 0 bases and J by 8 bases, and 13 bases separated the two germline ends. In nucleotides, the CDR3 is TGCGCCAGCAGCCAAGATAACGACATGGGGGGCTACACCTTC. Protein sequence: CASSQDNDMGGYTF.